The rows below give T cell receptor beta chains drawn from one sample of a study of Ad26.COV2.S vaccination and SARS-CoV-2 variants. Method: immunoSEQ multiplex PCR; TCRdb's copy keeps in-frame clones and lacks some. The sample includes approximately 450,000 clones, 90% seen only once; the top ten take 12%. The material was peripheral blood, obtained in a trial of Ad26.COV2.S vaccine versus placebo. Source of these receptors: a person between 18 and 60 years old who received the Ad26.COV2.S COVID-19 vaccine or a placebo. CDR3s include the opening cysteine and the closing phenylalanine or tryptophan. The D gene is left open where the match is weak. Rows give clone size only sometimes, using once, few, many, or a class for an expanded clone.

J	size	V	D	length	DNA	CDR3
TRBJ2-2	.	TRBV5-1	.	15	TGCGCCAGCAGCTTGGTTGGGACACTAACCGGGGAGCTGTTTTTT	CASSLVGTLTGELFF
TRBJ2-5	once	TRBV7-7	.	15	TGTGCCAGCAGCTTACAAGGGGCGCGGGTAGAGACCCAGTACTTC	CASSLQGARVETQYF
TRBJ1-2	.	TRBV28	.	12	TGTGCCAACCGTGCCGATAACTATGGCTACACCTTC	CANRADNYGYTF
TRBJ1-1	.	TRBV27	.	14	TGTGCCAGCAGTTTTTTGGGGGCCCGCACTGAAGCTTTCTTT	CASSFLGARTEAFF
TRBJ2-3	.	TRBV30	TRBD2	14	TGTGCCTGGAGTGGAGTAGCGGGAACGGAAACGCAGTATTTT	CAWSGVAGTETQYF
TRBJ1-1	.	TRBV5-8	.	15	TGTGCCAGCAGCTTCGCGCTCTTGGTCAACACTGAAGCTTTCTTT	CASSFALLVNTEAFF
TRBJ2-3	.	TRBV19	.	13	TGTGCCAGTAAAGGGGCGGAAAGGGATACGCAGTATTTT	CASKGAERDTQYF
TRBJ2-7	.	TRBV30	.	15	TGTGCCTGGAGCGCCCAGGGGACGGGCTCCTACGAGCAGTACTTC	CAWSAQGTGSYEQYF
TRBJ2-7	.	TRBV6-4	.	13	TGTGCCAGCAGTAGGGGACCGAGCTACGAGCAGTACTTC	CASSRGPSYEQYF
TRBJ2-1	once	TRBV5-1	.	14	TGCGCCAGCAGCTTGGCCGTGGCAGGGCATGAGCAGTTCTTC	CASSLAVAGHEQFF
TRBJ2-1	.	TRBV4-1	.	12	TGCGCCAGCAGCCAAGATGGGGCTGAGCAGTTCTTC	CASSQDGAEQFF
TRBJ2-2	.	TRBV7-9	TRBD1	15	TGTGCCAGCAGCTTTTACAGGGGTGAAACCGGGGAGCTGTTTTTT	CASSFYRGETGELFF
TRBJ2-4	once	TRBV5-1	.	13	TGCGCCAGCAGCTTGGGGGGCGCGAACATTCAGTACTTC	CASSLGGANIQYF
TRBJ2-1	.	TRBV30	.	14	TGTGCCTGGAGTCGCACTAGCAGGCAGAATGAGCAGTTCTTC	CAWSRTSRQNEQFF
TRBJ2-5	.	TRBV5-1	TRBD2	15	TGCGCCAGCAGCCTCGAGGGACTAGCGGAAGAGACCCAGTACTTC	CASSLEGLAEETQYF
TRBJ2-1	.	TRBV7-8	TRBD2	18	TGTGCCAGCAGCAACGGGGGACTAGCGCTTAGCTCCTACAATGAGCAGTTCTTC	CASSNGGLALSSYNEQFF
TRBJ1-1	.	TRBV29-1	TRBD1	13	TGCAGCGTTGGGACAGGGATGAACACTGAAGCTTTCTTT	CSVGTGMNTEAFF
TRBJ2-7	once	TRBV18	.	13	TGTGCCAGCTCACCGGTCCGCGAGTACGAGCAGTACTTC	CASSPVREYEQYF
TRBJ2-5	few	TRBV7-2	.	13	TGTGCCAGCAGCCCTCCTGGGGCAGAGACCCAGTACTTC	CASSPPGAETQYF
TRBJ2-1	.	TRBV14	.	15	TGTGCCAGCAGCTGGCTAGCGTCCCCCTACAATGAGCAGTTCTTC	CASSWLASPYNEQFF
TRBJ2-7	.	TRBV9	TRBD2	15	TGTGCCAGCAGCCCGACGGGACTAGCGGGAGAAGAGCAGTACTTC	CASSPTGLAGEEQYF
TRBJ2-1	once	TRBV4-3	.	13	TGCGCCAGCAGCCAATGGACGGGCAATGAGCAGTTCTTC	CASSQWTGNEQFF
TRBJ2-1	.	TRBV6-1	.	15	TGTGCCAGCAGTGAAGCGCTGCCCGATCCGGGGGAGCAGTTCTTC	CASSEALPDPGEQFF
TRBJ2-3	.	TRBV29-1	.	14	TGCAGCGTGGGGGTAGGACAGAGCACAGATACGCAGTATTTT	CSVGVGQSTDTQYF
TRBJ1-6	.	TRBV19	.	13	TGTGCCAGTATAGGTGGTTGGAATTCACCCCTCCACTTT	CASIGGWNSPLHF
TRBJ2-2	.	TRBV18	TRBD1	15	TGTGCCAGCTCAACTACAGGGGCTAACACCGGGGAGCTGTTTTTT	CASSTTGANTGELFF
TRBJ2-3	.	TRBV27	.	15	TGTGCCAGCAGTCCCACGACACTGAACACAGATACGCAGTATTTT	CASSPTTLNTDTQYF
TRBJ2-7	.	TRBV19	TRBD2	17	TGTGCCAGTAGTACCCGAGCCGAGCGGGGGGGGACCTACGAGCAGTACTTC	CASSTRAERGGTYEQYF
TRBJ1-2	.	TRBV5-4	.	13	TGTGCCAGCAGCTGGACAGTCGGGTATGGCTACACCTTC	CASSWTVGYGYTF